Reported below is one T cell receptor beta chain. Its antigen is undetermined. Separate cDNA molecules received unique molecular identifiers, which the library attached to them. Methods used by the authors: Between about 23,224 and 750,000 TCRs appeared in each sample, and the median stood at 95,638. TCRdb re-called the reads through MiXCR, storing one row per CDR3 protein. TCRdb, not the authors, supplied the V and J calls. The sample carries 95,000 to 150,000 distinct CDR3 sequences, 8.5% recorded once. The germline V gene encodes CDR1 SGDLS and CDR2 YYNGEE. Unmatched junction bases numbered 20, after V lost 4 bases and J lost 7 bases. The CDR3 has 19 residues. Researchers extracted total RNA from unfractionated whole blood. This record comes from a study of human T cells and chemical hapten exposure. Study-wide background: Mainly, slight library volume differences in the pool made TCR yields vary. Study conclusions and caveats: DPC sensitization did not alter TCRs above 1 in 1000 frequency.

The sample was whole blood. This receptor was identified in a human donor in good health. Some clones in this sample may be carry-over from other donors' samples. The chain is built from TRBV9 and TRBJ2-3, with 11 positions matching TRBD2. CDR3 sequence (DNA): TGTGCCAGCAGCCAATTACAGGGCCCTACTAGCGGGAGAAGAAATACGCAGTATTTT. Its translation: CASSQLQGPTSGRRNTQYF.